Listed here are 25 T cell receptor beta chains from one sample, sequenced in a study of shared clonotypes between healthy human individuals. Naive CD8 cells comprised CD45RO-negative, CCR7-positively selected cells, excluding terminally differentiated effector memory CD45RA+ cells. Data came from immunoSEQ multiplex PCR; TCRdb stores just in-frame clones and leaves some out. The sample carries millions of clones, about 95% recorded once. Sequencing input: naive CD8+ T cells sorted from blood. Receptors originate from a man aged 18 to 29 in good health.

The CDR3, as DNA: TGCGCCAGCAGCCAAGATCCCGGGGACAGCCCCCCTCAGCCCCAGCATTTT. Its translation is CASSQDPGDSPPQPQHF. V usage is TRBV4-1 and J usage is TRBJ1-5, with TRBD1 matching over 7 bases. CDR3 length: 17 amino acids. Germline CDR1 reads MGHRA; CDR2 reads YSYEKL. Trimming cost V 0 bases and J 6 bases; bases outside gene matches: 11.

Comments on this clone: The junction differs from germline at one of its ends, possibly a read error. CDR3 region: CASSFPSGSMNF. DNA of the CDR3: TGTGCCAGCAGCTTTCCTAGCGGGAGTATGAACTTC. This sequence joins TRBV7-9 and TRBJ2-7; 10 bases map to TRBD2. Germline CDR1 is SEHNR and CDR2 is FQNEAQ (reference sequence). The CDR3 is 12 residues long.

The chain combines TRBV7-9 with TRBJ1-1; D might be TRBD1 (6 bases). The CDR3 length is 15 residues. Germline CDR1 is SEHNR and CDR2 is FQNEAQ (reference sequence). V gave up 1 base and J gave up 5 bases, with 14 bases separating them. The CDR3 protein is CASSLVPGAGTEAFF. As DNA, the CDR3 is TGTGCCAGCAGCTTAGTCCCGGGGGCGGGTACTGAAGCTTTCTTT.

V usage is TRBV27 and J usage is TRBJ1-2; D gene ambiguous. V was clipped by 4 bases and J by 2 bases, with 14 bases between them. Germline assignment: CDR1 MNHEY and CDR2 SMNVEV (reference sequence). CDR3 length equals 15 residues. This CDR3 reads CASSSGPNKNYGYTF. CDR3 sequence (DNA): TGTGCCAGCAGTTCCGGACCAAACAAGAACTATGGCTACACCTTC.

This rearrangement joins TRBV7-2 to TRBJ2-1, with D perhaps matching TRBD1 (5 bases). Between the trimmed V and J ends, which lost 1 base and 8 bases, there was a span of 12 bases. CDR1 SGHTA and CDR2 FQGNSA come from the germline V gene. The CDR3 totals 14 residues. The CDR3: CASSLVSWGDEQFF. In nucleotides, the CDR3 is TGTGCCAGCAGCTTAGTCTCATGGGGCGATGAGCAGTTCTTC.

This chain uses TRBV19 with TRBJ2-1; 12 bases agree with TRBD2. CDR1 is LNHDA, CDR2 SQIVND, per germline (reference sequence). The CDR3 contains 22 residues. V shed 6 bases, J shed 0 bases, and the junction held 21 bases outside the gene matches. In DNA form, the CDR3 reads TGTGCCAGTAGAAATGTAGGATTGGGACTAGCGGGCCTTATGAGCTCCTACAATGAGCAGTTCTTC. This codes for CASRNVGLGLAGLMSSYNEQFF.

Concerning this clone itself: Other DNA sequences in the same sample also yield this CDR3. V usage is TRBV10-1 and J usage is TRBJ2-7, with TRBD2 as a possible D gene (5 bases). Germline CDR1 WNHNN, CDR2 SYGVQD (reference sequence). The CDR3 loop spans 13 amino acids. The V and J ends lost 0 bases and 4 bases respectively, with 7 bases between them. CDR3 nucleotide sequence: TGCGCCAGCAGTGAGTCGTCGGGGTACGAGCAGTACTTC. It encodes CASSESSGYEQYF.

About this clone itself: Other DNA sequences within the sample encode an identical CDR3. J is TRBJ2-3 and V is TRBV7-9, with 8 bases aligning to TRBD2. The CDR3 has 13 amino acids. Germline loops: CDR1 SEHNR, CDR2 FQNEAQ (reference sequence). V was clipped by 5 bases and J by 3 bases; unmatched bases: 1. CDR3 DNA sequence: TGTGCCAGCAGCCCGGGAGGGACAGATACGCAGTATTTT. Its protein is CASSPGGTDTQYF.

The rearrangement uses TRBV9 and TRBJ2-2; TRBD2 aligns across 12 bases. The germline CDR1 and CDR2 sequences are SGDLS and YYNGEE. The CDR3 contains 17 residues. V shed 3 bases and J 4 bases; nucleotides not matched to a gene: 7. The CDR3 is CASSALLAGGSTGELFF. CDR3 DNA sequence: TGTGCCAGCAGCGCCTTACTAGCGGGGGGTTCCACCGGGGAGCTGTTTTTT.

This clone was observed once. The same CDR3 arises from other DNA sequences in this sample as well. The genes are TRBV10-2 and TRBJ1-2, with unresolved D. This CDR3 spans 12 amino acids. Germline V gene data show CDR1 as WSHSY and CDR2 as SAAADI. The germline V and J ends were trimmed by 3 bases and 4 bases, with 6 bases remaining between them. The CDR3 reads CASSDSGYGYTF. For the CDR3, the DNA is TGCGCCAGCAGTGACAGTGGCTATGGCTACACCTTC.

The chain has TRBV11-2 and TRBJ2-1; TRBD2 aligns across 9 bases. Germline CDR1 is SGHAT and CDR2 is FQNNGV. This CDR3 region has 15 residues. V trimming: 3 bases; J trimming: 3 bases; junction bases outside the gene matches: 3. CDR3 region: CASSFNSGSYNEQFF. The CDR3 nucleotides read TGTGCCAGCAGCTTTAATAGCGGGAGCTACAATGAGCAGTTCTTC.

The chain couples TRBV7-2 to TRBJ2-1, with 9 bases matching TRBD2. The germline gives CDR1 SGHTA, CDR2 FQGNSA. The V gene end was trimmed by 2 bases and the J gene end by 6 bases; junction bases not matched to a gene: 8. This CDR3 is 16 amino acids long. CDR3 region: CASSLWTGTSSNEQFF. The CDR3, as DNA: TGTGCCAGCAGCTTATGGACCGGGACTAGCTCCAATGAGCAGTTCTTC.

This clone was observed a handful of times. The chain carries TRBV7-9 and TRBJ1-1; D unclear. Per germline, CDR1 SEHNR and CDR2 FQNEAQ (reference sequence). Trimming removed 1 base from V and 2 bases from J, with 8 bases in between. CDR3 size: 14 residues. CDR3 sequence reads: CASSLDFSNTEAFF. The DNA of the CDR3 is TGTGCCAGCAGCTTAGACTTCAGTAACACTGAAGCTTTCTTT.

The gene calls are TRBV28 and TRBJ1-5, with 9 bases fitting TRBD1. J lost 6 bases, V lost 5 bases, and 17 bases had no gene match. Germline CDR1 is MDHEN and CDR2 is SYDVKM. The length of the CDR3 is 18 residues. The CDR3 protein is CASSGIGDRVLFGQPQHF. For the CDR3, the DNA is TGTGCCAGCAGTGGGATAGGGGACAGGGTTCTTTTTGGTCAGCCCCAGCATTTT.

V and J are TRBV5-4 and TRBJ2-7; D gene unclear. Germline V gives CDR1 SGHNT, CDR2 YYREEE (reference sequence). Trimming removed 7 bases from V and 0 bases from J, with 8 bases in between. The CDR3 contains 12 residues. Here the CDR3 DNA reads TGTGCCAGCTCAAAGGGCTCCTACGAGCAGTACTTC. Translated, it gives CASSKGSYEQYF.

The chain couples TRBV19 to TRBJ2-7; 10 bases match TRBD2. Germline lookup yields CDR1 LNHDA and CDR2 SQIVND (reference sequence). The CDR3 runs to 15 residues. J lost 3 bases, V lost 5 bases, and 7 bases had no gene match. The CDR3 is CASSVSGGSFYEQYF. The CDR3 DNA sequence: TGTGCCAGTAGTGTTAGCGGGGGGTCCTTCTACGAGCAGTACTTC.

CDR3 loop: CATGTSGQEQFF. The CDR3 DNA sequence: TGTGCCACCGGGACTAGCGGACAGGAGCAGTTCTTC. The gene calls are TRBV7-8 and TRBJ2-1, with TRBD2 matching 11 bases. With V trimmed by 10 bases and J by 10 bases, 6 bases remained unmatched. Germline V lookup: CDR1 SGHVS, CDR2 FQNEAQ. This CDR3 comprises 12 residues. The variable domain in full, with the rest retrieved from reference TRBV7-8 and TRBJ2-1, is GAGVSQSPRYKVAKRGQDVALRCDPISGHVSLFWYQQALGQGPEFLTYFQNEAQLDKSGLPSDRFFAERPEGSVSTLKIQRTQQEDSAVYLCATGTSGQEQFFGPGTRLTVL.

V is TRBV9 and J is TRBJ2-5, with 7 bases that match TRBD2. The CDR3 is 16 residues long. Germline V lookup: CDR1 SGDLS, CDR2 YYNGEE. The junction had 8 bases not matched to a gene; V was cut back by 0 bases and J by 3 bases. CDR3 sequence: CASSVGGGPTKETQYF. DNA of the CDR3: TGTGCCAGCAGCGTAGGGGGAGGGCCCACAAAAGAGACCCAGTACTTC.

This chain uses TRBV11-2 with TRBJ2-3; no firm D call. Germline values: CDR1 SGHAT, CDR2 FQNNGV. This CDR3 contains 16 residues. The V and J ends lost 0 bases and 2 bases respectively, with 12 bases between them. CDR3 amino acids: CASSLETQSPTDTQYF. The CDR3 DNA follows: TGTGCCAGCAGCTTAGAAACTCAATCCCCCACAGATACGCAGTATTTT.

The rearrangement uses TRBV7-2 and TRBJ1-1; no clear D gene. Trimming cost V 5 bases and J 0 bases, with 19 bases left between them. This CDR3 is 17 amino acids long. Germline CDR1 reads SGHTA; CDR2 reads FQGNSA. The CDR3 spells CASSRSPFQFMNTEAFF. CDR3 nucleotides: TGTGCCAGCAGCCGAAGCCCTTTCCAGTTCATGAACACTGAAGCTTTCTTT.

The CDR3 DNA is TGTGCCACCAGCAGAGATCTAGCGGGAGGGAACACCGGGGAGCTGTTTTTT. It translates to CATSRDLAGGNTGELFF. This sequence joins TRBV15 and TRBJ2-2, with 11 bases fitting TRBD2. The V and J ends lost 0 bases and 1 base, in that order; junction bases with no gene match: 1. CDR1 LNHNV and CDR2 YYDKDF come from the germline V gene (reference sequence). This CDR3 contains 17 residues.

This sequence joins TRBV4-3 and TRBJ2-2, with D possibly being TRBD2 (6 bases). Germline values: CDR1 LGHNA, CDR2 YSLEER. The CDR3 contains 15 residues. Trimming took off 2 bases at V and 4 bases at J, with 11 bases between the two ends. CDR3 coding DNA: TGCGCCAGCAGCCAATACCCCGGGGGCACCGGGGAGCTGTTTTTT. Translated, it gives CASSQYPGGTGELFF.

CDR3 nucleotide sequence: TGTGCCAGCAGCGCACTAGCGGGGATACCAGATACGCAGTATTTT. Protein: CASSALAGIPDTQYF. The rearrangement links TRBV7-8 to TRBJ2-3; TRBD2 aligns across 10 bases. The CDR3 is 15 residues long. J lost 4 bases, V lost 5 bases, and 6 bases had no gene match. CDR1 SGHVS and CDR2 FQNEAQ come from the germline V gene.

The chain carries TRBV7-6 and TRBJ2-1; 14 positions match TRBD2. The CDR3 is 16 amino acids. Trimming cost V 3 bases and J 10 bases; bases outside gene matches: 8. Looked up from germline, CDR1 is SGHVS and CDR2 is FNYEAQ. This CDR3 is CASSFAGLAGGPEQFF. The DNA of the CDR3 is TGTGCCAGCAGCTTCGCAGGACTAGCGGGGGGCCCCGAGCAGTTCTTC.

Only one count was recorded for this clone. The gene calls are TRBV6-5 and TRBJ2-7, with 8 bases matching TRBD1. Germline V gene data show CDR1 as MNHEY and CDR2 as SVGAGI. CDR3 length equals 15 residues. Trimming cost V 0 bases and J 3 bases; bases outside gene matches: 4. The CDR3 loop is CASSYSDRVYYEQYF. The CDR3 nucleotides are TGTGCCAGCAGTTACTCGGACAGGGTGTACTACGAGCAGTACTTC.